By its share, the clone carrying this T cell receptor beta chain is medium-sized. CD25-based Treg depletion was applied to purified naive CD4+ T cells. MiXCR, run by TCRdb on the 5' RACE reads, gives a single entry per CDR3 protein. The table shows 7,000 to 9,000 distinct CDR3 sequences, with approximately 26% occurring only once. Sequencing was carried out using naive CD4+ T cells sorted from a lymph node. The subset: naive CD4+ T cells, CD4+CD45RA+CD25-. This clonotype was obtained from a female donor with breast cancer.

CDR3 region: CASSPRQRTAAYEQYF. The CDR3 coding sequence is TGCGCCAGCAGCCCAAGACAGAGAACAGCCGCCTACGAGCAGTACTTC. V and J are TRBV10-1 and TRBJ2-7; TRBD1 is a possible D gene (5 bases). In germline, CDR1 is WNHNN, CDR2 SYGVQD (reference sequence). CDR3 length equals 16 residues. The ends were cut back, 6 bases at V and 2 bases at J, with 20 bases in the middle.